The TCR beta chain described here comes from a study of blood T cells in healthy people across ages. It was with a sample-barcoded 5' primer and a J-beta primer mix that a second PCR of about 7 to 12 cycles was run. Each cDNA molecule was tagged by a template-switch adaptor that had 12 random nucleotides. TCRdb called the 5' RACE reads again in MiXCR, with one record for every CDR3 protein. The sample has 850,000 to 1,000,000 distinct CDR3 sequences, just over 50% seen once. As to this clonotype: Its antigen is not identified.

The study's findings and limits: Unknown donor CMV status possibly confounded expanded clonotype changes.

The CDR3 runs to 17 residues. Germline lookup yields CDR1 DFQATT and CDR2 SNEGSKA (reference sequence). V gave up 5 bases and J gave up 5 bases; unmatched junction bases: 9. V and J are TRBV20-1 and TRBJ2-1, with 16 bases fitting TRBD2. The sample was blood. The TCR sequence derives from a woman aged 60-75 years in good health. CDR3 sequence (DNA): TGCAGTGCTGAAATTCCGGGACTAGCGGGAGGGAACAATGAGCAGTTCTTC. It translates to CSAEIPGLAGGNNEQFF.